This note documents a single TCR beta chain sequence. The table lists this clone with a few counts. It has no known antigen specificity. Per-base qualities were not stored, and no clone one base away is much larger. The sample is drawn from a study of beta chain features in type 1 diabetes (dated by TCRdb to the late 2010s). Study-wide context: Mean age, gender distribution, total cell number and subset yield did not differ between patients and healthy donors. A total of 85 million to 110 million sorted cells were examined across all samples, and RNA yield correlated strongly with the number of cells per subset. The study compared TCRB repertoires of sorted circulating CD4+ T cell subsets between recently diagnosed type 1 diabetes patients and matched healthy donors. Regulatory and stem cell-like memory subsets were isolated from only 8 patients and roughly 8 healthy donors, whereas naive and central memory subsets came from all 30 or so donors.

Paper-wide results and their limitations: Because cDNA rather than genomic DNA was sequenced, highly expressing activated cells could have been over-represented, although no difference in activation and CD3 levels was found between groups. In all four CD4+ subsets, TCRB CDR3 length was moderately but significantly shorter in type 1 diabetes patients. The naive, central memory and regulatory TCRB repertoires appeared to resemble one another more closely among patients than among healthy donors. At VDJ recombination sites, patients with type 1 diabetes made fewer insertions and deleted more nucleotides, a pattern implying thymic rearrangement abnormalities. Shorter templates might be favored by PCR, yet because patient and control samples were amplified and corrected together, any such skew would affect both groups equally. Because small numbers of individuals were included in the HLA sub-analyses, any influence of HLA type on TCRB rearrangement was left unresolved.

Each donor gave one peripheral blood draw, roughly 120 mL on average, collected into heparinised tubes. A BD FACSAria II was used to sort naive, central memory, regulatory and stem cell-like memory CD4+ T cells with a panel that included CD45RO, CCR7, CD25, CD127, CD95 and CD27. Every sorted population had a purity above 95%. PBMCs were isolated right away by Lymphoprep density gradient centrifugation and were stained directly, without culture. Samples were stained and sorted in pairs, with one healthy donor and one patient per experiment, so that batch effects were minimized. The entire isolated RNA was reverse transcribed using the High Capacity cDNA Reverse Transcription Kit, and thus expressed TCRB transcripts were sequenced. Naive, central memory and regulatory T cell samples underwent deep immunoSEQ sequencing, averaging about 3.57 million total reads per sample. Sorted cells were lysed in RLT buffer and RNA was extracted with DNase-treated RNeasy Micro or Mini kits, depending on cell number. Each cell subset was processed separately to prevent cross-contamination, with patient and healthy donor samples processed together. The immunoSEQ multiplex PCR was used to amplify TCRB sequences from cDNA, yielding 87-bp fragments that span the CDR3 region. The amplicons were sequenced using the Illumina HiSeq platform. On the study's bioinformatics: PCR bias was computationally corrected using synthetic template baselines, reads within Hamming distance 2 were collapsed, and singletons that could not be merged were discarded. Reads were aligned against IMGT to assign V, D and J genes, CDR3 length and insertions or deletions at six rearrangement sites. Clonotype counts were normalized to sorted cell number within each subset before computing true diversity and Gini coefficients with the tcR R package. The overlap coefficient, calculated on TCRB nucleotide sequences, was used to measure repertoire sharing. The clones in this table, taken by TCRdb from immuneACCESS, are in-frame only. Not every clone is retained; where verified, under half of the shortfall comes from an unresolved V gene, and the cause of the rest is unknown. V and J calls and clone size are as listed in that table; D and trimming were resolved from the DNA. The sample yields about 390,000 clones; 8.5% to 10% were counted once. In total, the top ten clones hold approximately 0.55% of the sample.

Taken from the germline V gene (reference sequence), the CDR1 and CDR2 loops are LNHDA and SQIVND. From the cysteine up to the phenylalanine, the CDR3 has a length of 14 residues. Solely the CDR3 DNA is kept, with 42 bases framed from the first base. V and J lose 4 bases and 5 bases, and a span of 14 bases separates them. The sequenced sample was central memory CD4+ T cells from blood. The sequence is built from TRBV19 and TRBJ1-1; too little of a D gene remains to name it. This receptor was obtained from a man aged 30 to 39 with type 1 diabetes. CDR3 loop: CASSNIRLGTEAFF. At the DNA level, the sequence is TGTGCCAGTAGTAATATCAGGCTGGGAACTGAAGCTTTCTTT.